This T cell receptor beta chain was recovered during a study of blood T cell repertoires in COVID-19. Study at large: Specimens from acute and convalescent COVID-19 originated in the United States, Italy and Spain. In each case, the material was cDNA or gDNA derived from T cells, B-cell-depleted T cells, or PBMCs.

In the authors' methods: Amplified reference gene primers provided the basis for estimating nucleated cell counts. Sequenced by immunoSEQ multiplex PCR; TCRdb stores in-frame clones only, minus some. V, J and clone size reflect that table, while D and trimming were determined from the DNA. The sample lists about 200,000 clones; around 86% were seen once. Those enrolled in Seattle joined during active infection and were followed longitudinally afterward. The origin of this receptor is a woman over 75 with COVID-19, enrolled during active disease. The specimen sequenced was peripheral blood.

This chain's CDR3 is CASSFKGDTEAFF. CDR3 in DNA: TGCGCCAGCAGCTTTAAGGGGGACACTGAAGCTTTCTTT. The chain joins TRBV5-1 to TRBJ1-1; D is possibly TRBD1 (6 bases). This CDR3 spans 13 amino acids. Germline values: CDR1 SGHRS, CDR2 YFSETQ. The V end lost 2 bases, the J end lost 3 bases, and 8 bases lay between the germline ends.